Listed here are 29 T cell receptor beta chains from one sample, sequenced in a study of blood T cell repertoires in COVID-19. Assay used: immunoSEQ multiplex PCR; TCRdb lists only in-frame clones, some missing. Seen here are roughly 280,000 clones, more than 80% observed once, and the top ten hold 4.1%. Sequencing was carried out using PBMCs or T cells enriched from blood (not recorded which). Receptors were obtained from a woman younger than 45 with acute COVID-19.

Only one count was recorded for this clone. The V gene is TRBV29-1, the J gene TRBJ2-7; 8 bases agree with TRBD2. This CDR3 is 13 amino acids long. Germline V gives CDR1 SQVTM, CDR2 ANQGSEA. Losses at the gene ends were 6 bases for V and 3 bases for J; bases not matched to a gene: 7. The CDR3 protein is CSVGRGLSYEQYF. Written as DNA, the CDR3 is TGCAGCGTCGGGAGGGGGTTAAGCTACGAGCAGTACTTC.

This clone was recorded once. This chain links TRBV18 with TRBJ2-6; tentatively, D is TRBD1 (7 bases). The CDR3 covers 18 residues. The germline CDR1 and CDR2 sequences are KGHSH and LQKENI. V gave up 5 bases and J gave up 1 base, with 18 bases separating them. The CDR3 loop is CASSAQGGGASGANVLTF. As DNA, the CDR3 is TGTGCCAGCTCAGCCCAAGGAGGGGGCGCGTCTGGGGCCAACGTCCTGACTTTC.

The chain couples TRBV4-3 to TRBJ2-2; 9 nucleotides agree with TRBD2. The CDR3 runs 17 residues. Germline CDR1 and CDR2: LGHNA and YSLEER. J was trimmed by 4 bases and V by 2 bases; bases with no gene match: 8. CDR3 loop: CASSQHSGRGGTGELFF. DNA for the CDR3: TGCGCCAGCAGCCAACATAGCGGGAGAGGAGGCACCGGGGAGCTGTTTTTT.

Remarks on this clone: One end of the junction is discordant with germline, which a read error may explain. J is TRBJ1-6 and V is TRBV3-1 (or the pseudogene TRBV3-2); D uncertain. Germline values: CDR1 LGHDT, CDR2 YNNKEL (reference sequence). The CDR3 is 15 amino acids. CDR3 sequence reads: CASSLSSSHNSPLHF. The CDR3 bases are TGTGCCAGCAGCCTATCGTCCTCCCATAATTCACCCCTCCACTTT.

CDR3 bases: TGTGCCAGCTCAGTGACTAGCGGAGAGAACACCGGGGAGCTGTTTTTT. Its protein is CASSVTSGENTGELFF. J is TRBJ2-2 and V is TRBV18, with 9 bases identical to TRBD2. The CDR3 has 16 residues. CDR1 KGHSH and CDR2 LQKENI come from the germline V gene. V gave up 5 bases and J gave up 1 base; unmatched junction bases: 5.

The J gene is TRBJ1-1, the V gene TRBV28; TRBD1 matches 7 bases. The germline V gene has CDR1 MDHEN and CDR2 SYDVKM. The CDR3 runs 15 residues. The V and J ends lost 8 bases and 3 bases, in that order; junction bases with no gene match: 12. In DNA form, the CDR3 reads TGTGCCAGCGTGGGCGCAGGGGGTCTGGACACTGAAGCTTTCTTT. Its translation: CASVGAGGLDTEAFF.

The chain recombines TRBV6-5 with TRBJ2-7; 7 positions agree with TRBD2. V shed 4 bases and J 5 bases; nucleotides not matched to a gene: 8. Germline V gene sequence: CDR1 MNHEY, CDR2 SVGAGI. There are 14 residues in the CDR3. Here the CDR3 DNA reads TGTGCCAGCAGTTCCGGAGTTGGGAGGGACGAGCAGTACTTC. Translating gives CASSSGVGRDEQYF.

The table lists this clone with a count of one. The V and J genes are TRBV6-5 and TRBJ1-3, with D hard to call. Germline-derived CDR1 and CDR2 are MNHEY and SVGAGI. The CDR3 has 13 residues. Trimming cost V 6 bases and J 4 bases, with 10 bases left between them. The CDR3 sequence is CASRRGGGNTIYF. CDR3 nucleotide sequence: TGTGCCAGCAGACGAGGAGGGGGAAACACCATATATTTT.

This clone was seen once. V and J are TRBV11-2 and TRBJ2-1, with 15 bases identical to TRBD2. Germline CDR1 reads SGHAT; CDR2 reads FQNNGV. Unmatched junction bases numbered 11, after V lost 0 bases and J lost 5 bases. The CDR3 is 20 residues long. Written as DNA, the CDR3 is TGTGCCAGCAGCTTAGATGGGTTGGGGACTAGCGGGAGGAGAGACAATGAGCAGTTCTTC. This encodes CASSLDGLGTSGRRDNEQFF.

The gene calls are TRBV5-4 and TRBJ1-6; no clear D. Germline V gene data show CDR1 as SGHNT and CDR2 as YYREEE (reference sequence). The CDR3 consists of 14 residues. V was trimmed by 1 base and J by 8 bases, leaving 10 bases between them. The CDR3 sequence: CASSLTGVDSPLHF. CDR3 coding DNA: TGTGCCAGCAGCTTGACCGGGGTGGATTCACCCCTCCACTTT.

The table lists this clone with a count of one. The chain links TRBV27 to TRBJ2-1; 7 nucleotides agree with TRBD2. Germline loops: CDR1 MNHEY, CDR2 SMNVEV (reference sequence). J gave up 8 bases and V 3 bases, and 10 bases lay outside the gene matches. The CDR3 consists of 15 residues. CDR3 in amino acids: CASSFLGGRQHEQFF. Here the CDR3 DNA reads TGTGCCAGCAGTTTTCTAGGCGGGAGACAGCATGAGCAGTTCTTC.

The J gene is TRBJ2-1, the V gene TRBV5-1; TRBD2 matches at 12 bases. Germline-derived CDR1 and CDR2 are SGHRS and YFSETQ. The CDR3 extends over 15 amino acids. J lost 4 bases, V lost 4 bases, and 3 bases had no gene match. The CDR3 DNA is TGCGCCAGCAGCGAGGGGACTAGCGGGTACAATGAGCAGTTCTTC. It encodes CASSEGTSGYNEQFF.

The chain carries TRBV3-1 (or the pseudogene TRBV3-2) and TRBJ1-5, with 7 bases lining up with TRBD1. The CDR3 consists of 19 residues. Germline V gene lookup returns CDR1 LGHDT and CDR2 YNNKEL (reference sequence). With V trimmed by 0 bases and J by 0 bases, 11 bases remained unmatched. The CDR3 loop reads CASSQDLLTGSYSNQPQHF. The CDR3 nucleotides read TGTGCCAGCAGCCAAGATCTGTTGACAGGGTCTTATAGCAATCAGCCCCAGCATTTT.

This sequence joins TRBV5-1 and TRBJ2-3; 9 positions match TRBD2. Germline loops: CDR1 SGHRS, CDR2 YFSETQ. This CDR3 comprises 17 residues. After removal of 0 bases from V and 0 bases from J, the junction contained 5 bases not matched to a gene. The CDR3 nucleotides are TGCGCCAGCAGCTTGGGTCCAACTAGCGGGAGCACAGATACGCAGTATTTT. It codes for CASSLGPTSGSTDTQYF.

The J gene is TRBJ1-5, the V gene TRBV2, with a weak D call TRBD1 (6 bases). The CDR3 runs 13 residues. V lost 6 bases and J 4 bases, leaving 10 bases between the germline ends. Looked up from germline, CDR1 is SNHLY and CDR2 is FYNNEI. In DNA, the CDR3 is TGTGCCAGCAGGGGGGACACTAATCAGCCCCAGCATTTT. This encodes CASRGDTNQPQHF.

This chain connects TRBV14 to TRBJ2-1, with 7 bases identical to TRBD2. Per germline, CDR1 SGHDN and CDR2 FVKESK. V lost 2 bases and J lost 4; bases outside the gene matches: 5. The CDR3 is 15 amino acids. In DNA, the CDR3 is TGTGCCAGCAGCCAATCTAGCGGAGCATACAATGAGCAGTTCTTC. Its translation is CASSQSSGAYNEQFF.

V usage is TRBV12-5 and J usage is TRBJ2-1; D is perhaps TRBD1 (6 bases). This CDR3 has 15 residues. With 1 base removed from V and 5 bases from J, the gap between germline ends came to 12 bases. The germline CDR1 and CDR2 sequences are LGHNT and FRNRAP. The CDR3 spells CASGLASGTHNEQFF. As DNA, the CDR3 is TGTGCTAGTGGTTTGGCCTCCGGGACACACAATGAGCAGTTCTTC.

This chain uses TRBV24-1 with TRBJ2-1; TRBD2 might be the D (6 bases). CDR3 length equals 13 residues. Trimming removed 6 bases at V and 7 bases at J, with 12 bases between. Germline values: CDR1 KGHDR, CDR2 SFDVKD. The CDR3 region is CATSQREVNEQFF. In DNA form, the CDR3 reads TGTGCCACCAGTCAAAGGGAGGTAAATGAGCAGTTCTTC.

The CDR3 sequence: CASSAPDRTTDTQYF. As DNA, the CDR3 is TGTGCCAGCAGTGCCCCGGACAGGACCACAGATACGCAGTATTTT. The chain links TRBV2 to TRBJ2-3; 7 bases map to TRBD1. The CDR3 has 15 residues. V trimming: 4 bases; J trimming: 2 bases; junction bases outside the gene matches: 6. Germline CDR1 and CDR2: SNHLY and FYNNEI.

V usage is TRBV3-1 (or the pseudogene TRBV3-2) and J usage is TRBJ2-7; 12 bases agree with TRBD2. The J segment lost 7 bases and the V segment lost 4 bases, leaving 5 bases of the junction unmatched. The CDR3 has 14 amino acids. Germline CDR1 is LGHDT and CDR2 is YNNKEL (reference sequence). The CDR3 bases are TGTGCCAGCAGCCGACTAGCGGGAGTGGAAGAGCAGTACTTC. The encoded protein is CASSRLAGVEEQYF.

This chain connects TRBV24-1 to TRBJ2-1; D remains unclear. V lost 5 bases and J lost 5, with 12 bases in between. This CDR3 has 14 residues. The germline V gene encodes CDR1 KGHDR and CDR2 SFDVKD. The CDR3 is CATSGSLDNNEQFF. The CDR3, as DNA: TGTGCCACCAGTGGGTCTCTAGATAACAATGAGCAGTTCTTC.

The chain has TRBV4-2 and TRBJ1-5, with 7 bases that match TRBD1. In germline, CDR1 is LGHNA, CDR2 YNFKEQ. J was trimmed by 0 bases and V by 7 bases; bases with no gene match: 12. CDR3 size: 17 residues. The CDR3 region is CASIPSRGQNSNQPQHF. The CDR3 nucleotides read TGTGCCAGCATCCCGTCCCGGGGACAGAATAGCAATCAGCCCCAGCATTTT.

The chain is built from TRBV12-3 or TRBV12-4 and TRBJ2-7; D is unclear. V dropped 1 base and J dropped 4 bases, with 8 bases sitting between them. This CDR3 region has 13 residues. The CDR3 coding sequence is TGTGCCAGCAGTTTAGTAGAGAGTTACGAGCAGTACTTC. Its protein is CASSLVESYEQYF.

There are a few counts of this clone. CDR3 sequence: CATSDPSGSFAGELFF. The CDR3 DNA reads TGTGCCACCAGTGATCCTAGCGGGTCATTCGCCGGGGAGCTGTTTTTT. The rearrangement uses TRBV24-1 and TRBJ2-2; 8 positions match TRBD2. This CDR3 has 16 amino acids. The germline gives CDR1 KGHDR, CDR2 SFDVKD. Trimming took 3 bases from V and 6 from J; bases not matched to a gene: 8.

The chain employs TRBV7-9 and TRBJ1-5, with 7 bases fitting TRBD1. The CDR3 has 15 residues. V trimming: 5 bases; J trimming: 5 bases; junction bases outside the gene matches: 9. Germline loops: CDR1 SEHNR, CDR2 FQNEAQ (reference sequence). CDR3 DNA: TGTGCCAGCAGCCTTGGGACAGCCCAAGATCAGCCCCAGCATTTT. This sequence encodes CASSLGTAQDQPQHF.

The chain uses TRBV16 and TRBJ2-7; D call uncertain. Trimming pared 2 bases from V and 2 bases from J, leaving 16 bases between. Germline assignment: CDR1 KGHSY and CDR2 FQNENV. This CDR3 is built from 16 residues. The CDR3, as DNA: TGTGCCAGCAGCCAAACCCTTAGTTTACGAACCTACGAGCAGTACTTC. Translating it yields CASSQTLSLRTYEQYF.

The rearrangement joins TRBV29-1 to TRBJ2-7; 9 nucleotides match TRBD2. The CDR3 spans 14 residues. Germline CDR1 reads SQVTM; CDR2 reads ANQGSEA. Unmatched junction bases numbered 5, after V lost 4 bases and J lost 1 base. The DNA of the CDR3 is TGCAGCGTTGTACTAGCGGGTCGATCCTACGAGCAGTACTTC. Protein sequence: CSVVLAGRSYEQYF.

The rearrangement joins TRBV7-9 to TRBJ2-1; TRBD2 matches at 10 bases. CDR1 is SEHNR, CDR2 FQNEAQ, per germline (reference sequence). The CDR3 is 16 residues long. V lost 0 bases to trimming and J lost 9 bases; unmatched junction nucleotides: 8. The CDR3 DNA reads TGTGCCAGCAGCTTAGCGGACCTAGCGGGAGAGGGTGAGCAGTTCTTC. This translates into CASSLADLAGEGEQFF.

The rearrangement links TRBV1 to TRBJ2-3; no DNA check was done on the table's D call, TRBD1. TRBV1 has pseudogene status. CDR3 size: 11 residues. The CDR3, as DNA: TGCACCAGCAGCCGGCCCGATACGCAGTATTTT. Translating it yields CTSSRPDTQYF.